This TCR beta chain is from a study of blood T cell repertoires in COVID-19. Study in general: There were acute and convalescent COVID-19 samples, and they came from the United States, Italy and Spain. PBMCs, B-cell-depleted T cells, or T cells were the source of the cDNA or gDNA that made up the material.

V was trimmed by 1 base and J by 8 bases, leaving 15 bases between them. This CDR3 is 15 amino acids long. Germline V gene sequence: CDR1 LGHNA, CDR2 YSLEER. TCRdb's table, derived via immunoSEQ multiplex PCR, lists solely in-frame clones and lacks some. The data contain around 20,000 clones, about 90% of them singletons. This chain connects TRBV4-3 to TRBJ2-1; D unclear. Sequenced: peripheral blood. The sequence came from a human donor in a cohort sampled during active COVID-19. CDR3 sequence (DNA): TGCGCCAGCAGCCAAGTCGTTTCTCTGGGCCATGAGCAGTTCTTC. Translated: CASSQVVSLGHEQFF.